The clone carrying this TCR beta chain was counted a few times. TCR beta CDR3 regions were amplified from RNA transcripts. HTBI primers were the set used in a first-round RT-PCR of the TCR CDR3. TCRdb re-called the multiplex PCR reads through MiXCR, storing one row per CDR3 protein. The table lists hundreds of thousands of distinct CDR3 sequences, 40% to 55% of them singletons, with approximately 8.2% in the top ten. This sample was taken from a study of T cells in Graves' hyperthyroidism and ophthalmopathy. V shed 5 bases, J shed 2 bases, and the junction held 9 bases outside the gene matches. The germline V gene has CDR1 SGHVS and CDR2 FQNEAQ. The CDR3 length is 16 residues.

Sample: peripheral blood or thyroid tissue (not recorded which). This TCR was sampled from a woman younger than 35 with Graves' hyperthyroidism. This sequence joins TRBV7-8 and TRBJ1-5; TRBD1 agrees at 7 bases. The CDR3 reads CASSHTGVTRNQPQHF. CDR3 sequence (DNA): TGTGCCAGCAGCCACACAGGGGTGACTCGCAATCAGCCCCAGCATTTT.